This is a list of T cell receptor beta chains from one sample in a study of blood T cell repertoires in COVID-19. Some clones are missing from TCRdb's copy, which holds only in-frame ones; the method was immunoSEQ multiplex PCR. The top ten hold less than 4.5% of the sample, which has fewer than 350,000 clones, 85% seen once. The sequenced sample was peripheral blood. The receptor set was obtained from a woman aged 45-60 years with active or convalescent COVID-19. CDR3s include the opening cysteine and the closing phenylalanine or tryptophan. Each record gives: V gene, CDR3 protein.

>TRBV29-1
CSVADRGGNTEAFF
>TRBV19
CASSIFQVNQPQHF
>TRBV6-5
CASIGNTIYF
>TRBV4-1
CASSQPSTKYNEQFF
>TRBV27
CASSTPGGRHQQFF
>TRBV5-1
CASSSSRGLYGYTF
>TRBV7-9
CASSPSLAPVEQYF
>TRBV5-5
CASRQTGDRSEKLFF
>TRBV6-6
CASSAGLAGETQYF
>TRBV9
CASSVGQGDGYTF
>TRBV12-3/TRBV12-4
CASSRTSGYEQYF
>TRBV27
CASSLSRTAGYTF
>TRBV7-9
CASSLSGGYGELFF
>TRBV13
CASSLVAAGQADTQYF
>TRBV25-1
CASSDRGDFGGGYTF
>TRBV18
CASSPVLAESYEQYF
>TRBV27
CASSLGGDLYNEQFF
>TRBV3-1/TRBV3-2
CASSRQRTSGANTGELFF
>TRBV7-6
CASSLEGLAGGPFRDEQYF
>TRBV3-1/TRBV3-2
CASSQRGGTEAFF
>TRBV7-9
CASSPQVYGYTF
>TRBV7-9
CASSLLDLSGTEAFF
>TRBV7-2
CASSLNRGQPPLHF
>TRBV7-2
CASSRGQTYEQYF
>TRBV4-2
CASSALRGGGSTDTQYF
>TRBV19
CASSASHTDTQYF
>TRBV19
CATGQGRNTEAFF